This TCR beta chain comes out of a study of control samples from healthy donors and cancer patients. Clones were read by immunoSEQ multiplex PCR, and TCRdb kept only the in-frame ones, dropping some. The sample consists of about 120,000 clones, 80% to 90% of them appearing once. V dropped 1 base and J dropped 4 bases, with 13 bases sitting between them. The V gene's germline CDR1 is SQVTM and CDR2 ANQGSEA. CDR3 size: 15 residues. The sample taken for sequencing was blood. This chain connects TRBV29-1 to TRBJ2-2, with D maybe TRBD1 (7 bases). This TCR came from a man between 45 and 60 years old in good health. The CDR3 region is CSVEGGRGVTGELFF. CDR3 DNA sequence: TGCAGCGTTGAAGGGGGCAGGGGGGTCACCGGGGAGCTGTTTTTT.